These 26 T cell receptor beta chains share one sample of origin, sequenced in a study of blood T cell repertoires in COVID-19. The method was immunoSEQ multiplex PCR; TCRdb's version includes in-frame clones alone and lacks a portion of them. The table records about 280,000 clones, approximately 84% of them present only once. Sequencing was done on a sample of peripheral blood. The receptors were gathered from a woman aged 25 to 45 who had recovered from COVID-19.

The chain has TRBV29-1 and TRBJ2-1; 8 nucleotides line up with TRBD2. CDR3 length: 14 residues. The V segment lost 3 bases and the J segment 2 bases; nucleotides outside the gene matches: 3. Looked up from germline, CDR1 is SQVTM and CDR2 is ANQGSEA. DNA of the CDR3: TGCAGCGTTGAGACGCGGGAGGCCTACAATGAGCAGTTCTTC. It translates to CSVETREAYNEQFF.

The chain joins TRBV6-5 to TRBJ1-6; TRBD1 might be the D (5 bases). The CDR3 is 15 amino acids. Germline V CDR1 and CDR2: MNHEY, SVGAGI. Trimming removed 6 bases at V and 0 bases at J, with 9 bases between. The CDR3 DNA sequence: TGTGCCAGCAGGAGCAGGGACTCCTATAATTCACCCCTCCACTTT. As protein: CASRSRDSYNSPLHF.

The chain is built from TRBV28 and TRBJ2-1, with no clear D. Germline CDR1 reads MDHEN; CDR2 reads SYDVKM. The CDR3 length is 13 residues. Trimming removed 3 bases at V and 5 bases at J, with 8 bases between. The CDR3 spells CASSFALHNEQFF. The CDR3 DNA sequence: TGTGCCAGCAGTTTTGCGCTCCACAATGAGCAGTTCTTC.

The gene calls are TRBV29-1 and TRBJ1-1, with TRBD1 as a possible D gene (5 bases). Germline CDR1 SQVTM, CDR2 ANQGSEA. The CDR3 is made up of 12 amino acids. V lost 6 bases to trimming and J lost 1 base, with 9 bases between them. CDR3 DNA: TGCAGCGTCCAGACAGCGAACACTGAAGCTTTCTTT. Residues: CSVQTANTEAFF.

This chain joins TRBV4-3 and TRBJ2-1, with D maybe TRBD2 (6 bases). Germline assignment: CDR1 LGHNA and CDR2 YSLEER. V was clipped by 1 base and J by 14 bases, with 12 bases between them. The CDR3 has 12 residues. CDR3 coding DNA: TGCGCCAGCAGCCAAGCCCGGGGGAAGGAGTTCTTC. Translating it yields CASSQARGKEFF.

The rearrangement uses TRBV11-3 and TRBJ2-3; TRBD2 matches at 13 bases. Germline trimming cut 1 base from V and 5 bases from J; bases unmatched to any gene: 6. The CDR3 is 17 residues long. Germline V gene data show CDR1 as SGHNT and CDR2 as YENEEA. CDR3 in amino acids: CASSLGLAGGGKDTQYF. The CDR3 DNA follows: TGTGCCAGCAGCTTAGGACTAGCGGGAGGAGGAAAAGATACGCAGTATTTT.

This clone appeared once. CDR3 sequence (DNA): TGCGCCAGCAGCCACCCCGTCAGGACAGGGTATGTCGAGCAGTACTTC. This encodes CASSHPVRTGYVEQYF. The genes are TRBV4-1 and TRBJ2-7; 8 bases map to TRBD1. The CDR3 extends over 16 amino acids. Germline V CDR1 and CDR2: MGHRA, YSYEKL. The junction had 13 bases not matched to a gene; V was cut back by 3 bases and J by 6 bases.

This CDR3 is CASSPGYRTGELFF. The CDR3 nucleotides read TGTGCCAGTAGTCCGGGGTACCGCACCGGGGAGCTGTTTTTT. This rearrangement joins TRBV19 to TRBJ2-2; the D gene is possibly TRBD2 (5 bases). V shed 5 bases and J shed 4 bases, with 11 bases lying between them. CDR3 length: 14 amino acids. CDR1 is LNHDA, CDR2 SQIVND, per germline (reference sequence).

J is TRBJ2-4 and V is TRBV30, with TRBD2 matching 9 bases. J was trimmed by 9 bases and V by 0 bases; bases with no gene match: 6. The CDR3 runs to 14 residues. Germline CDR1 is GTSNPN and CDR2 is SVGIG (reference sequence). As DNA, the CDR3 is TGTGCCTGGAGTGTGGGAGCGGGGGGCGGCATTCAGTACTTC. This codes for CAWSVGAGGGIQYF.

The V gene is TRBV28, the J gene TRBJ2-5, with TRBD1 matching 8 bases. CDR1 is MDHEN and CDR2 is SYDVKM in the germline V gene. Germline trimming cut 5 bases from V and 3 bases from J; bases unmatched to any gene: 2. CDR3 length: 13 residues. CDR3 sequence: CASSQTGEETQYF. In nucleotides, the CDR3 is TGTGCCAGCAGTCAGACAGGGGAAGAGACCCAGTACTTC.

The chain recombines TRBV7-8 with TRBJ2-7; no clear D. The germline gives CDR1 SGHVS, CDR2 FQNEAQ. CDR3 length: 13 amino acids. V gave up 3 bases and J gave up 4 bases, with 10 bases separating them. The DNA of the CDR3 is TGTGCCAGCAGCTTGGCGGCGCAGTACGAGCAGTACTTC. It encodes CASSLAAQYEQYF.

V gene TRBV3-1 (or the pseudogene TRBV3-2) combines with J gene TRBJ1-6; D remains ambiguous. CDR1 and CDR2 from the germline V gene are LGHDT and YNNKEL (reference sequence). Trimming cost V 4 bases and J 9 bases, with 7 bases left between them. This CDR3 region has 12 residues. This CDR3 is CASSLSSSPLHF. In DNA, the CDR3 is TGTGCCAGCAGCCTAAGTAGTTCACCCCTCCACTTT.

This chain joins TRBV7-8 and TRBJ1-1; maybe TRBD1 (6 bases). Per the germline V gene, CDR1 is SGHVS and CDR2 is FQNEAQ. The germline V and J ends were trimmed by 3 bases and 7 bases, with 18 bases remaining between them. The CDR3 loop spans 15 amino acids. The CDR3 spells CASSLRRLGAHEAFF. The CDR3 DNA reads TGTGCCAGCAGCTTGCGGAGACTGGGGGCCCATGAAGCTTTCTTT.

The chain combines TRBV10-3 with TRBJ2-1, with 14 bases matching TRBD2. V shed 6 bases, J shed 9 bases, and the junction held 7 bases outside the gene matches. The CDR3 is 15 amino acids. Germline V gene data show CDR1 as ENHRY and CDR2 as SYGVKD. The chain's CDR3 is CAIRLGLAGESEQFF. In nucleotides, the CDR3 is TGTGCCATCAGGCTGGGACTAGCGGGAGAAAGTGAGCAGTTCTTC.

This chain links TRBV7-9 with TRBJ1-3; 7 bases line up with TRBD1. Germline CDR1 and CDR2: SEHNR and FQNEAQ (reference sequence). This CDR3 has 15 residues. Germline trimming cut 1 base from V and 5 bases from J; bases unmatched to any gene: 5. This CDR3 reads CASSLGDRGRNTIYF. The CDR3 nucleotides read TGTGCCAGCAGCTTAGGGGACAGAGGCAGAAACACCATATATTTT. The entire variable domain, with the rest obtained from reference TRBV7-9 and TRBJ1-3, is as follows: DTGVSQNPRHKITKRGQNVTFRCDPISEHNRLYWYRQTLGQGPEFLTYFQNEAQLEKSRLLSDRFSAERPKGSFSTLEIQRTEQGDSAMYLCASSLGDRGRNTIYFGEGSWLTVV.

The chain uses TRBV5-6 and TRBJ2-5, with TRBD1 matching over 8 bases. V trimming: 0 bases; J trimming: 4 bases; junction bases outside the gene matches: 8. In germline, CDR1 is SGHDT, CDR2 YYEEEE. The CDR3 contains 16 residues. CDR3 region: CASSLVAGGSVETQYF. The CDR3 DNA sequence: TGTGCCAGCAGCTTGGTGGCAGGGGGCTCGGTAGAGACCCAGTACTTC.

The chain recombines TRBV24-1 with TRBJ2-5, with 9 positions matching TRBD1. The CDR3 spans 14 residues. The V segment lost 9 bases and the J segment 4 bases; nucleotides outside the gene matches: 8. Germline assignment: CDR1 KGHDR and CDR2 SFDVKD. Here the CDR3 reads CATSRQGVGETQYF. The CDR3 DNA reads as TGTGCCACCTCGAGACAGGGGGTAGGAGAGACCCAGTACTTC.

The V and J genes are TRBV5-4 and TRBJ1-1; possibly TRBD1 for D (6 bases). CDR1 SGHNT and CDR2 YYREEE come from the germline V gene (reference sequence). V shed 0 bases and J shed 0 bases, with 9 bases lying between them. CDR3 size: 15 residues. Here the CDR3 reads CASSLEGDMNTEAFF. The CDR3 region has the DNA TGTGCCAGCAGCTTGGAGGGGGATATGAACACTGAAGCTTTCTTT.

The rearrangement links TRBV18 to TRBJ2-5; D may be TRBD2 (5 bases). The germline V gene has CDR1 KGHSH and CDR2 LQKENI. The V and J ends lost 8 bases and 3 bases respectively, with 19 bases between them. The CDR3 is made up of 15 amino acids. The CDR3 DNA reads TGTGCCAGCGCCAAGACATACGGGAAAGAAGAGACCCAGTACTTC. Amino acid sequence: CASAKTYGKEETQYF.

The chain couples TRBV2 to TRBJ2-3; D is unresolved. V was trimmed by 11 bases and J by 1 base, leaving 13 bases between them. This CDR3 region has 13 residues. CDR1 SNHLY and CDR2 FYNNEI come from the germline V gene. The chain's CDR3 is CASMELRTDTQYF. CDR3 sequence (DNA): TGTGCCTCCATGGAACTACGCACAGATACGCAGTATTTT.

This clone occurred once. V and J are TRBV5-6 and TRBJ2-7; D is perhaps TRBD1 (7 bases). Germline CDR1 is SGHDT and CDR2 is YYEEEE. The CDR3 extends over 15 amino acids. With 3 bases removed from V and 7 bases from J, the gap between germline ends came to 20 bases. The CDR3 DNA follows: TGTGCCAGCAGCTGGGGGGACAGCCTCGAACGGGAGCAGTACTTC. Translated, it gives CASSWGDSLEREQYF.

V usage is TRBV3-1 (or the pseudogene TRBV3-2) and J usage is TRBJ1-4; 11 bases agree with TRBD1. The germline V gene has CDR1 LGHDT and CDR2 YNNKEL (reference sequence). After removal of 4 bases from V and 7 bases from J, the junction contained 5 bases not matched to a gene. The length of the CDR3 is 15 residues. For the CDR3, the DNA is TGTGCCAGCAGCCGATCCGGGACAGGGGGTGAAAAACTGTTTTTT. This codes for CASSRSGTGGEKLFF.

The chain combines TRBV18 with TRBJ1-2; 10 bases agree with TRBD1. With 9 bases clipped from V and 7 bases from J, the junction kept 14 bases outside the gene matches. The CDR3 contains 15 residues. Per germline, CDR1 KGHSH and CDR2 LQKENI. This CDR3 reads CASSREGQGGPGYTF. In DNA, the CDR3 is TGTGCCAGTTCCCGGGAAGGACAGGGGGGTCCTGGCTACACCTTC.

The genes are TRBV27 and TRBJ2-3; the match to TRBD2 covers 10 bases. The CDR3 has 15 amino acids. The junction had 7 bases not matched to a gene; V was cut back by 2 bases and J by 8 bases. Germline CDR1 reads MNHEY; CDR2 reads SMNVEV (reference sequence). The CDR3 sequence is CASSLLLAGVGTQYF. The CDR3 nucleotides read TGTGCCAGCAGTTTACTGCTAGCGGGAGTTGGTACGCAGTATTTT.

The rearrangement uses TRBV5-1 and TRBJ1-1; D remains ambiguous. V dropped 4 bases and J dropped 1 base, with 11 bases sitting between them. There are 14 residues in the CDR3. Germline CDR1 reads SGHRS; CDR2 reads YFSETQ. The CDR3 DNA reads as TGCGCCAGCAGCCGCGGTCGAGAGAACACTGAAGCTTTCTTT. Translating gives CASSRGRENTEAFF.

The chain links TRBV7-6 to TRBJ2-7, with TRBD1 as a possible D gene (6 bases). Trimming pared 4 bases from V and 7 bases from J, leaving 20 bases between. The CDR3 length is 15 residues. Germline V gives CDR1 SGHVS, CDR2 FNYEAQ. CDR3 coding DNA: TGTGCCAGCAGCTCCCCCTTACAGGGAGTAAGGGAGCAGTACTTC. Encoded protein: CASSSPLQGVREQYF.